Listed below are T cell receptor beta chains from one sample, sequenced in a study of T cell changes during pregnancy in multiple sclerosis. Using immunoSEQ multiplex PCR, the repertoire was profiled, and TCRdb retains in-frame clones only, with some absent. The sample comprises tens of thousands of clones, around 93% of which are singletons, and approximately 1.7% rests with the top ten. Specimen: peripheral blood, collected after pregnancy. The receptors were sampled from a female donor with multiple sclerosis, enrolled in a pregnancy study. The CDR3 runs from the conserved cysteine through the conserved F or W. D genes are given only for firm matches. The listing skips clone size in some rows; elsewhere it reads once, few, many or a size class.

TRBV15	-	-	TRBJ1-5	TGTGCCACCAGCCATGGCGGACTTTCCCCCCGGCGCAATCAGCCCCAGCATTTT	CATSHGGLSPRRNQPQHF
TRBV11-2	-	-	TRBJ2-7	TGTGCCAGCAGCTTAGTGACGGGGAAAGACGAGCAGTACTTC	CASSLVTGKDEQYF
TRBV4-2	TRBD2	-	TRBJ2-3	TGTGCCAGCAGCCAAGGCCCTGGGCGGGAGGGCGCAGATACGCAGTATTTT	CASSQGPGREGADTQYF
TRBV29-1	-	-	TRBJ1-1	TGCAGCGTAATGCGTTCAGGGCAGAACACTGAAGCTTTCTTT	CSVMRSGQNTEAFF
TRBV5-4	TRBD1	-	TRBJ2-2	TGTGCCAGCAGCTTGGGGGGACAGGGGGCCGGCGGGGAGCTGTTTTTT	CASSLGGQGAGGELFF
TRBV11-2	TRBD1	-	TRBJ1-1	TGTGCCAGCAGTTTGGACAGGTTTAATAGGATGAACACTGAAGCTTTCTTT	CASSLDRFNRMNTEAFF
TRBV7-3	TRBD2	-	TRBJ2-3	TGTGCCAGCAGCCAAACGGGAGGCGGGGGAGATACGCAGTATTTT	CASSQTGGGGDTQYF
TRBV28	TRBD2	-	TRBJ2-5	TGTGCCAGCACCCCCGGGGGACTAGCCGAGACCCAGTACTTC	CASTPGGLAETQYF
TRBV7-9	TRBD1	-	TRBJ2-7	TGTGCCAGCAGCTTCGGACAGGGATACCCCGAGCAGTACTTC	CASSFGQGYPEQYF
TRBV7-9	TRBD2	-	TRBJ2-1	TGTGCCAGCAGGTCTGTCGGACTAGCGGGAGGCAGCTCCTACAATGAGCAGTTCTTC	CASRSVGLAGGSSYNEQFF
TRBV18	-	-	TRBJ2-7	TGTGCCAGCTCCCCAAGGAGGACCGACTCCTACGAGCAGTACTTC	CASSPRRTDSYEQYF
TRBV4-2	-	-	TRBJ1-4	TGTGCCAGCAGCCGACGCGGGGGCGAAACTAATGAAAAACTGTTTTTT	CASSRRGGETNEKLFF
TRBV28	TRBD1	-	TRBJ2-5	TGTGCCAGCAGTTTAGGGGGACAGGGTATTGAGACCCAGTACTTC	CASSLGGQGIETQYF
TRBV15	-	-	TRBJ2-1	TGTGCCACCAGCAGGTCGGGGTATGAGCAGTTCTTC	CATSRSGYEQFF
TRBV7-3	TRBD2	-	TRBJ2-2	TGTGCCAGCAGCACCCTGCCGACTAGCCTCGCCGGGGAGCTGTTTTTT	CASSTLPTSLAGELFF
TRBV27	-	-	TRBJ2-1	TGTGCCAGCAGGCGGACAAGCAATGAGCAGTTCTTC	CASRRTSNEQFF
TRBV7-6	-	-	TRBJ1-5	TGTGCCAGCAGCCTCCTCCCCGGGAGGGAACAGGATCAGCCCCAGCATTTT	CASSLLPGREQDQPQHF
TRBV10-3	-	-	TRBJ2-7	TGTGCCATCAGTGAGCCATCGAGGCGTAACTCCTACGAGCAGTACTTC	CAISEPSRRNSYEQYF
TRBV4-1	-	-	TRBJ2-7	TGCGCCAGCAGCCAAATGCAGGACAAATACTACGAGCAGTACTTC	CASSQMQDKYYEQYF
TRBV30	TRBD2	-	TRBJ2-3	TGTGCCTGGGCTCGACTAGCGGGCCCGAGCACAGATACGCAGTATTTT	CAWARLAGPSTDTQYF
TRBV6-5	-	few	TRBJ1-1	TGTGCCAGCAGTTACTTAGGCATGACAGGGAACACTGAAGCTTTCTTT	CASSYLGMTGNTEAFF
TRBV7-9	TRBD1	-	TRBJ1-1	TGTGCCAGCAGCCCGGGGACAGGGGGCTTCAGAGCTTTCTTT	CASSPGTGGFRAFF